This T cell receptor (beta chain) emerged from a study of T-cell memory formation after mild COVID-19. General study results and limits: Specificity for SARS-CoV-2 was not confirmed among the second-wave clones peaking on day 37. There was a balanced CD4/CD8 profile in clones contracting day 15 to 85, and later expanders leaned CD4+. Contracting CD4+ clones were located mainly in CM and EM, and CD8+ clones in EMRA. Cross-reactive memory apparently joined, as some responding clones appeared in pre-infection memory.

MiXCR was run by TCRdb on the 5' RACE reads, yielding one entry per CDR3 protein. The sample holds approximately 580,000 distinct CDR3 sequences; approximately 20% are singletons and the top ten take around 12%. Comments on this clonotype: Its antigen is as yet unknown.

The CDR3 length is 18 residues. Per the germline V gene, CDR1 is SEHNR and CDR2 is FQNEAQ (reference sequence). V lost 5 bases and J lost 4; bases outside the gene matches: 17. This TCR derives from an adult woman who had mild COVID-19 (a few samples of this study predate the infection). Cell type and time point are not known. The chain employs TRBV7-9 and TRBJ2-7; 10 bases align to TRBD1. The sequenced sample was PBMCs or a T cell subset sorted from them (not recorded which). The CDR3 DNA reads as TGTGCCAGCAGCCACCTGGGGACAGGGGCCATAGTAGGGTACGAGCAGTACTTC. As protein: CASSHLGTGAIVGYEQYF.